This TCR beta chain originates from a study of T-cell reconstitution after alpha-beta-depleted transplantation in children. This clonotype was recorded at least ten times. The CDR3 extends over 15 amino acids. V lost 0 bases and J lost 8, with 16 bases in between. Germline V CDR1 and CDR2: DFQATT, SNEGSKA (reference sequence). Unique molecular identifiers were used to barcode this TCRbeta library. Each CDR3 protein gets one entry after TCRdb re-called the PCR reads with MiXCR. The data show some 840,000 distinct CDR3 sequences, 15% to 20% seen once. The origin of this receptor is a male patient younger than 18 who had a stem cell transplant for acute lymphoblastic leukemia, so the T cells may come from the graft donor. The sample was PBMCs, mostly from graft donor cells, taken 360 days after TCRalphabeta/CD19-depleted stem cell transplant. This chain joins TRBV20-1 and TRBJ2-2, with D perhaps TRBD1 or TRBD2 (5 bases each). Here the CDR3 reads CSARDLNGGSGELFF. As DNA, the CDR3 is TGCAGTGCTAGAGATCTGAATGGGGGATCGGGGGAGCTGTTTTTT.